This T cell receptor beta chain was documented in a study of radiation and T cells in renal cell carcinoma. General study results and limits: From baseline, blood top tumor clonotypes peaked at 2 weeks post-radiation.

The CDR3 runs 22 residues. Of note for this clone: Its antigen is unknown.

Here immunoSEQ multiplex PCR was the method, and the copy in TCRdb shows in-frame clones only, minus some. The sample consists of over 90,000 clones, about 79% of them appearing once. The time point: blood 4 weeks post-SBRT, at nephrectomy. Noted treatment: 15 Gy SBRT to primary tumor, nephrectomy 4 weeks later. This clonotype was sampled from a man aged 55 to 69 with renal cell carcinoma. Here the sequenced sample was blood, taken from a patient whose treatment included radiotherapy and nephrectomy. V gene TRBV21-1 combines with J gene TRBJ2-3; no check of the table's D call, TRBD2, against the DNA was made. TRBV21-1 is described as a pseudogene. The CDR3 loop is CASSKRTSGSPGPQAGTDTQYF. The CDR3 nucleotides read TGTGCCAGCAGCAAACGGACTAGCGGGAGCCCCGGGCCCCAGGCCGGCACAGATACGCAGTATTTT.